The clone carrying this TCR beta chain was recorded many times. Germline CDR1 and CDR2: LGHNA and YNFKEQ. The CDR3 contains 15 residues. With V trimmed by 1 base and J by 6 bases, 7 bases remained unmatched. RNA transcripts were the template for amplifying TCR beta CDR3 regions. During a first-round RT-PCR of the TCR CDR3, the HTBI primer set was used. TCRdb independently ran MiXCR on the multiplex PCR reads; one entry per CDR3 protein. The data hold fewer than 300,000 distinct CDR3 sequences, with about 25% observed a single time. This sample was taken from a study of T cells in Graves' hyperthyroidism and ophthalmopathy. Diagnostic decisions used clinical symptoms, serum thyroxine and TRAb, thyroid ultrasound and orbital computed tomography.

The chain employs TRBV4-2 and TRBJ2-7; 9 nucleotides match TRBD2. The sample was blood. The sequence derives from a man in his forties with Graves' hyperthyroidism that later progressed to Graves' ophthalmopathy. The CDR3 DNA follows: TGTGCCAGCAGCCAAGGTTTCAGCGGGAGGTTCGAGCAGTACTTC. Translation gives CASSQGFSGRFEQYF.